The 8 T cell receptor beta chains given below trace back to one sample, sequenced in a study of blood T cell repertoires in COVID-19. Data came from immunoSEQ multiplex PCR; TCRdb stores just in-frame clones and leaves some out. The sample holds 150,000 to 200,000 clones, 75% to 85% seen once. Sample: PBMCs or T cells enriched from blood (not recorded which). These receptors all stem from a woman between 50 and 59 years old with acute COVID-19.

This clone showed up just a few times. The rearrangement joins TRBV6-6 to TRBJ1-5, with 8 bases identical to TRBD1. The CDR3 is 17 amino acids. V shed 5 bases, J shed 2 bases, and the junction held 11 bases outside the gene matches. Germline values: CDR1 MNHNY, CDR2 SVGAGI (reference sequence). The CDR3, as DNA: TGTGCCAGCAGTCCTCCCGAGACAGGGGTCGGCAATCAGCCCCAGCATTTT. Translating gives CASSPPETGVGNQPQHF.

This clone was recorded once. The chain joins TRBV28 to TRBJ2-2; 7 bases are a match to TRBD2. The CDR3 extends over 13 amino acids. Germline loops: CDR1 MDHEN, CDR2 SYDVKM. Trimming took 8 bases from V and 3 from J; bases not matched to a gene: 3. The CDR3 sequence: CASYRGDTGELFF. CDR3 DNA: TGTGCCAGCTATCGGGGGGACACCGGGGAGCTGTTTTTT.

The chain carries TRBV24-1 and TRBJ2-1; D might be TRBD2 (7 bases). V was trimmed by 4 bases and J by 0 bases, leaving 18 bases between them. The CDR3 has 18 amino acids. From germline, CDR1 is KGHDR and CDR2 SFDVKD. Here the CDR3 DNA reads TGTGCCACCAGTGACCAGCCCCGCGGGGGCCACTCCTACAATGAGCAGTTCTTC. Translated: CATSDQPRGGHSYNEQFF.

The rearrangement uses TRBV19 and TRBJ2-3, with TRBD1 matching 7 bases. The V gene end was trimmed by 5 bases and the J gene end by 1 base; junction bases not matched to a gene: 3. The CDR3 extends over 14 amino acids. Germline CDR1 LNHDA, CDR2 SQIVND (reference sequence). The CDR3 is CASSGQGGTDTQYF. CDR3 DNA: TGTGCCAGTAGTGGTCAGGGGGGCACAGATACGCAGTATTTT.

The rearrangement uses TRBV29-1 and TRBJ2-3; 7 bases line up with TRBD2. The ends lost 4 bases at V and 0 bases at J; junction bases unmatched: 7. The germline V gene encodes CDR1 SQVTM and CDR2 ANQGSEA. The CDR3 extends over 15 amino acids. The CDR3 DNA sequence: TGCAGCGTTGGGCGACTAGCTTCTAGCACAGATACGCAGTATTTT. This encodes CSVGRLASSTDTQYF.

This chain links TRBV7-6 with TRBJ2-1, with TRBD2 identical over 9 bases. V lost 0 bases to trimming and J lost 6 bases; unmatched junction nucleotides: 6. CDR1 and CDR2 (germline): SGHVS, FNYEAQ. CDR3 length: 16 amino acids. This chain's CDR3 is CASSLAGTSLFNEQFF. The CDR3 DNA follows: TGTGCCAGCAGCTTAGCGGGGACTAGCTTATTCAATGAGCAGTTCTTC.

V gene TRBV7-2 combines with J gene TRBJ1-6, with TRBD1 matching over 10 bases. V lost 6 bases to trimming and J lost 8 bases; unmatched junction nucleotides: 7. Germline V CDR1 and CDR2: SGHTA, FQGNSA. CDR3 length equals 15 residues. The CDR3 protein is CASSLRQGADSPLHF. CDR3 nucleotides: TGTGCCAGCAGTCTAAGACAGGGGGCGGATTCACCCCTCCACTTT.

J is TRBJ1-5 and V is TRBV3-1 (or the pseudogene TRBV3-2); D call uncertain. Germline V gene lookup returns CDR1 LGHDT and CDR2 YNNKEL (reference sequence). Trimming shortened V by 0 bases and J by 5 bases, and 11 bases separated the two germline ends. The CDR3 runs to 15 residues. CDR3 protein: CASSQDRLQHQPQHF. In DNA form, the CDR3 reads TGTGCCAGCAGCCAAGATCGTTTACAGCATCAGCCCCAGCATTTT.